A selection of T cell receptor beta chains follows, all from one sample in a study of blood T cell repertoires in COVID-19. Using immunoSEQ multiplex PCR, the repertoire was profiled, and TCRdb retains in-frame clones only, with some absent. The repertoire holds 50,000 to 55,000 clones, with approximately 84% as singletons. The sequenced sample was peripheral blood. The receptor source for this set is a human donor in a cohort sampled during active COVID-19. CDR3s include the opening cysteine and the closing phenylalanine or tryptophan. A D gene is named only where the DNA matches it firmly. Clone sizes are given selectively: once, few, many, or a class where the clone is expanded.

J gene | D gene | clone size | V gene | CDR3 DNA | CDR3 protein
TRBJ2-7 | NA | few | TRBV7-9 | TGTGCCAGCAGCTCGTCACCGTCAGCGAACACCTACGAGCAGTACTTC | CASSSSPSANTYEQYF
TRBJ1-4 | NA | NA | TRBV4-1 | TGCGCCAGCAGCCCCGGGGTCCTCGGAGGTGAAAAACTGTTTTTT | CASSPGVLGGEKLFF
TRBJ1-1 | NA | NA | TRBV19 | TGTGCCAGTAGTATGATGGGCAGAAACACTGAAGCTTTCTTT | CASSMMGRNTEAFF
TRBJ2-7 | TRBD2 | NA | TRBV7-9 | TGTGCCAGCAGACCTAGCGGGGGCAACTACGAGCAGTACTTC | CASRPSGGNYEQYF
TRBJ1-6 | NA | NA | TRBV27 | TGTGCCAGCAGTTTATCTCGGCAGGGTTATAATTCACCCCTCCACTTT | CASSLSRQGYNSPLHF
TRBJ1-2 | NA | NA | TRBV7-9 | TGTGCCAGCAGCTTAGCGGGGGGGCGAGGGTATGGCTACACCTTC | CASSLAGGRGYGYTF
TRBJ2-7 | TRBD1 | NA | TRBV12-3/TRBV12-4 | TGTGCCAGCAGTGGACAGGTCTACGAGCAGTACTTC | CASSGQVYEQYF
TRBJ2-3 | NA | NA | TRBV6-6 | TGTGCCACCCACCTCAAGCAGGGAATGAATACGCAGTATTTT | CATHLKQGMNTQYF
TRBJ2-1 | TRBD2 | NA | TRBV9 | TGTGCCAGCAGCGGAGCGGGGGGCTCCTACAATGAGCAGTTCTTC | CASSGAGGSYNEQFF
TRBJ1-2 | TRBD1 | NA | TRBV18 | TGTGCCAGCTCATCGGTCAAGACAGGGGGCGCGGAAGGCTACACCTTC | CASSSVKTGGAEGYTF
TRBJ1-5 | NA | NA | TRBV30 | TGTGCCTGGAGTGTTGGGTCGGGTCCGAGCCAGCCCCAGCATTTT | CAWSVGSGPSQPQHF
TRBJ1-3 | TRBD1 | once | TRBV7-9 | TGTGCCAGCAGCCGGACAGGGTTCTCTGGAAACACCATATATTTT | CASSRTGFSGNTIYF
TRBJ2-1 | TRBD2 | NA | TRBV11-3 | TGTGCCAGCAGCCTAGCGGGGGGCACCTACAATGAGCAGTTCTTC | CASSLAGGTYNEQFF
TRBJ1-3 | NA | NA | TRBV18 | TGTGCCAGCTCACCGGACACGCACTCTGGAAACACCATATATTTT | CASSPDTHSGNTIYF
TRBJ2-2 | NA | NA | TRBV7-3 | TGTGCCAGCAGCTTAACTAGTGGAGACACCGGGGAGCTGTTTTTT | CASSLTSGDTGELFF
TRBJ2-3 | NA | NA | TRBV19 | TGTGCCAGTAGTGCCCGCCGCGGGGATACGCAGTATTTT | CASSARRGDTQYF
TRBJ2-6 | NA | once | TRBV27 | TGTGCCAGCAGTGAAGTAAGGAGCTCTGGGGCCAACGTCCTGACTTTC | CASSEVRSSGANVLTF
TRBJ1-5 | NA | NA | TRBV6-2/TRBV6-3 | TGTGCCAGCAGTTACAGAGGGTTGGATCAGCCCCAGCATTTT | CASSYRGLDQPQHF
TRBJ1-2 | TRBD1 | NA | TRBV9 | TGTGCCAGCAGCGGGGGGACAGGGAGAAACACCTTC | CASSGGTGRNTF
TRBJ2-2 | NA | few | TRBV7-9 | TGTGCCAGCAGCCCAGAGGTCGGGGAGCTGTTTTTT | CASSPEVGELFF
TRBJ2-3 | TRBD1 | NA | TRBV15 | TGTGCCACCAGCAGAGGTACAGGGGCTAGCACAGATACGCAGTATTTT | CATSRGTGASTDTQYF
TRBJ1-4 | TRBD1 | NA | TRBV7-9 | TGTGCCAGCAGCAGCACCACAGGGGGCAGACTGTTTTTT | CASSSTTGGRLFF
TRBJ1-6 | NA | NA | TRBV19 | TGTGCCAGTAGGGCGGGGGCTCAAAGCTCCTATAATTCACCCCTCCACTTT | CASRAGAQSSYNSPLHF
TRBJ1-1 | NA | NA | TRBV21-1 | TGTGCCAGCAGCAAAGCAGGGGGCGCCATGAACACTGAAGCTTTCTTT | CASSKAGGAMNTEAFF
TRBJ2-2 | TRBD2 | NA | TRBV4-2 | TGTGCCAGCAGCCAAGATGTAATAGCGGGGGGGTTTAACACCGGGGAGCTGTTTTTT | CASSQDVIAGGFNTGELFF
TRBJ2-1 | NA | NA | TRBV19 | TGTGCCAGTAGTATTTCGCTCCTAAGCTCCTACAATGAGCAGTTCTTC | CASSISLLSSYNEQFF
TRBJ2-5 | NA | NA | TRBV3-1/TRBV3-2 | TGTGCCAGCAGCCAGCCTGGCCTGGAGCAGTACTTC | CASSQPGLEQYF
TRBJ2-1 | TRBD1 | NA | TRBV5-1 | TGCGCCAGCAGCTCCGGACAGGGGGCCAATGAGCAGTTCTTC | CASSSGQGANEQFF
TRBJ2-1 | NA | few | TRBV2 | TGTGCCAGCAGTGTAACCCAGGGGACCCACAATGAGCAGTTCTTC | CASSVTQGTHNEQFF